This TCR beta chain was captured by sequencing in a study of blood T cell repertoires in COVID-19. Study-wide context: Samples of COVID-19 (acute and convalescent) were obtained from the United States, Italy and Spain. T cells, B-cell-depleted T cells, or PBMCs provided the cDNA or gDNA that served as material.

As handled by the study authors: Cell counts per sample came from amplifying reference gene primers. Repertoires were generated with immunoSEQ multiplex PCR, while TCRdb's copy carries only in-frame clones and drops some. That table gives V, J and clone size, and the DNA gave D and trimming. In the table there are a few hundred thousand clones, around 87% of which are singletons. The sample comprised peripheral blood. The sequence derives from a woman between 45 and 60 years old with acute or convalescent COVID-19.

The CDR3 bases are TGTGCCAGTAGTACCGGGACAGGGGTGTCCAGCTCCTACAATGAGCAGTTCTTC. Translation: CASSTGTGVSSSYNEQFF. This chain joins TRBV19 and TRBJ2-1, with 10 bases lining up with TRBD1. The CDR3 is made up of 18 amino acids. V was clipped by 4 bases and J by 0 bases; unmatched bases: 9. Germline V gene sequence: CDR1 LNHDA, CDR2 SQIVND (reference sequence).